The rows below give T cell receptor beta chains drawn from one sample of a study of T cells after yellow fever vaccination. TCRdb re-called the 5' RACE reads with MiXCR, one entry per CDR3 protein. Seen here are 300,000 to 350,000 distinct CDR3 sequences, 3% to 4.5% observed once, and the top ten hold 24%. Sequences were derived from PBMCs, sampled 5 days after the yellow fever booster vaccination. These receptors were obtained from a man younger than 35 who received the YFV17D yellow fever vaccine. Both conserved end residues are part of each CDR3. Fields, in order: clone size, D gene, J gene, V gene, CDR3 protein, CDR3 DNA. D genes are given only for firm matches. Only some rows state a clone size, as once, few, many or a class for expanded clones.

- - TRBJ2-7 TRBV12-3/TRBV12-4 CASRREGEYEQYF TGTGCCAGCAGAAGGGAGGGGGAGTACGAGCAGTACTTC
- - TRBJ1-1 TRBV5-6 CASSLVWGTEAFF TGTGCCAGCAGCTTGGTGTGGGGCACTGAAGCTTTCTTT
many - TRBJ2-3 TRBV29-1 CSAAEFTDTQYF TGCAGCGCCGCAGAGTTTACCGATACGCAGTATTTT
- TRBD1 TRBJ1-2 TRBV29-1 CSVGQVNYGYTF TGCAGCGTGGGACAGGTTAACTATGGCTACACCTTC
- TRBD2 TRBJ2-3 TRBV5-4 CASSQGLAQDTQYF TGTGCCAGCAGCCAGGGACTAGCTCAGGATACGCAGTATTTT
many - TRBJ1-6 TRBV9 CASSVDANNSPLHF TGTGCCAGCAGCGTAGATGCTAACAATTCACCCCTCCACTTT
- - TRBJ1-2 TRBV5-1 CASSLGGRNYGYTF TGCGCCAGCAGCTTAGGAGGCCGCAACTATGGCTACACCTTC
many - TRBJ1-5 TRBV7-6 CASSLAHSQPQHF TGTGCCAGCAGCTTAGCCCATTCTCAGCCCCAGCATTTT
- - TRBJ2-1 TRBV7-6 CASSFRGTGNEQFF TGTGCCAGCAGCTTCAGGGGTACTGGGAATGAGCAGTTCTTC
- TRBD2 TRBJ2-3 TRBV6-4 CASSEQERGTQYF TGTGCCAGCAGTGAGCAGGAGCGGGGTACGCAGTATTTT
- - TRBJ2-5 TRBV5-1 CASAKGFQETQYF TGCGCCAGCGCCAAGGGGTTCCAAGAGACCCAGTACTTC
many - TRBJ1-4 TRBV4-3 CASSQVRGLNEKLFF TGCGCCAGCAGCCAAGTTCGGGGTTTGAATGAAAAACTGTTTTTT
many - TRBJ1-5 TRBV18 CASRLHPGTQHF TGTGCCAGCCGGCTTCACCCCGGGACCCAGCATTTT
- TRBD2 TRBJ2-1 TRBV9 CASSGTSGFNEQFF TGTGCCAGTAGTGGGACTAGCGGGTTCAATGAGCAGTTCTTC
many TRBD1 TRBJ2-1 TRBV5-1 CASSLPGQGYNEQFF TGCGCCAGCAGCTTGCCGGGACAGGGCTACAATGAGCAGTTCTTC
many - TRBJ1-5 TRBV6-2/TRBV6-3 CASSEPLSFNQPQHF TGTGCCAGCAGTGAGCCCCTCTCCTTCAATCAGCCCCAGCATTTT
few - TRBJ2-3 TRBV4-2 CASSQDRGGPPWDTQYF TGTGCCAGCAGCCAAGATAGGGGGGGGCCTCCATGGGATACGCAGTATTTT
many TRBD2 TRBJ2-1 TRBV7-2 CASSSQRGLAGSPFF TGTGCCAGCAGCTCACAAAGGGGGCTAGCGGGGTCCCCGTTCTTC
few - TRBJ1-2 TRBV30 CAWSRLSGYTF TGTGCCTGGAGTCGGTTATCGGGCTACACCTTC
few TRBD2 TRBJ2-5 TRBV20-1 CSARPIAGAIQETQYF TGCAGTGCTAGACCTATAGCGGGGGCCATTCAAGAGACCCAGTACTTC
many TRBD1 TRBJ2-1 TRBV20-1 CSAIRGSRYNEQFF TGCAGTGCTATCAGGGGGAGTCGGTACAATGAGCAGTTCTTC
- TRBD1 TRBJ1-6 TRBV6-6 CASSNPDRTPLHF TGTGCCAGCAGTAACCCGGACAGGACACCCCTCCACTTT